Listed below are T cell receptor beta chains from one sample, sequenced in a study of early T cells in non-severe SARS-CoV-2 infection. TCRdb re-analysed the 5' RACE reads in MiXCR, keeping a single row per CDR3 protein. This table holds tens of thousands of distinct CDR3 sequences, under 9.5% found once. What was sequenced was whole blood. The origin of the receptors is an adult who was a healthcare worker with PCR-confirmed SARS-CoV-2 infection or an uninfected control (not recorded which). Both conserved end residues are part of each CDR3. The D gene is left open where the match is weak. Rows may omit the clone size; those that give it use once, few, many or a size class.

CDR3aa: CASSPHLGQGGRELHIQYF; CDR3nt: TGTGCCAGCAGCCCACACCTTGGACAGGGCGGTCGGGAGTTACACATTCAGTACTTC; d_gene: TRBD1; v_gene: TRBV7-8; j_gene: TRBJ2-4; abundance: .
CDR3aa: CASSLGDGVEAFF; CDR3nt: TGTGCCAGCAGCTTAGGGGACGGGGTTGAAGCTTTCTTT; d_gene: .; v_gene: TRBV7-9; j_gene: TRBJ1-1; abundance: few
CDR3aa: CASAKGRSGSGRPTDTQYF; CDR3nt: TGTGCCAGCGCGAAGGGGCGATCGGGGAGCGGGAGGCCCACAGATACGCAGTATTTT; d_gene: TRBD2; v_gene: TRBV11-2; j_gene: TRBJ2-3; abundance: many
CDR3aa: CASSSSGGDTQYF; CDR3nt: .; d_gene: .; v_gene: TRBV12-3/TRBV12-4; j_gene: TRBJ2-3; abundance: .
CDR3aa: CASRGNRGTWNTIYF; CDR3nt: TGTGCCAGCAGGGGAAACAGGGGTACCTGGAACACCATATATTTT; d_gene: TRBD1; v_gene: TRBV6-1; j_gene: TRBJ1-3; abundance: few
CDR3aa: CASSDTGSSTDTQYF; CDR3nt: TGTGCCAGCAGCGATACGGGCAGTAGCACAGATACGCAGTATTTT; d_gene: .; v_gene: TRBV7-9; j_gene: TRBJ2-3; abundance: many
CDR3aa: CAISTQANQPQHF; CDR3nt: TGTGCCATCAGTACCCAAGCCAATCAGCCCCAGCATTTT; d_gene: .; v_gene: TRBV10-3; j_gene: TRBJ1-5; abundance: many
CDR3aa: CASSLLKAAGNQPQHF; CDR3nt: TGTGCCAGCAGCTTGTTAAAGGCGGCAGGGAATCAGCCCCAGCATTTT; d_gene: .; v_gene: TRBV5-6; j_gene: TRBJ1-5; abundance: many
CDR3aa: CASSSGTSGVYDTQYF; CDR3nt: TGTGCCAGCAGCTCAGGGACTAGCGGGGTCTACGATACGCAGTATTTT; d_gene: TRBD2; v_gene: TRBV11-3; j_gene: TRBJ2-3; abundance: few
CDR3aa: CSVTRTNTGELFF; CDR3nt: TGCAGCGTTACCCGCACGAACACCGGGGAGCTGTTTTTT; d_gene: .; v_gene: TRBV29-1; j_gene: TRBJ2-2; abundance: .
CDR3aa: CSVEEAFGRGRQEQYF; CDR3nt: TGCAGCGTTGAAGAGGCGTTCGGCAGGGGGAGGCAGGAGCAGTACTTC; d_gene: .; v_gene: TRBV29-1; j_gene: TRBJ2-7; abundance: few
CDR3aa: CAISESGGSDTQYF; CDR3nt: TGTGCCATCAGTGAAAGTGGCGGGTCGGATACGCAGTATTTT; d_gene: .; v_gene: TRBV10-3; j_gene: TRBJ2-3; abundance: .
CDR3aa: CASSLNVRNEQFF; CDR3nt: TGTGCCAGCAGCCTGAACGTGAGGAATGAGCAGTTCTTC; d_gene: .; v_gene: TRBV11-2; j_gene: TRBJ2-1; abundance: .